Detailed here is one T cell receptor (beta chain). Its cognate antigen is unknown. The PCR ran on 60 Vbeta and 13 Jbeta primers. Method: immunoSEQ multiplex PCR; TCRdb's copy keeps in-frame clones and lacks some. This sample has some 120,000 clones; 75% to 80% occur once, and the top ten carry roughly 3.5%. The J segment lost 2 bases and the V segment lost 3 bases, leaving 1 base of the junction unmatched. This CDR3 is built from 15 residues. The V gene's germline CDR1 is SGHTA and CDR2 FQGNSA. These data originate in a study of cytomegalovirus exposure and HLA in healthy donors. General study findings and limits: V- and J-gene trimming of TCR beta was linked (in a later analysis) to a missense DCLRE1C variant. Later work showed greater clonal expansion in HLA-associated TCR beta chains than in equally common others. TCR beta chains numbering some 150 were designated cytomegalovirus-associated.

The donors comprised healthy bone marrow donors. This receptor was taken from a man aged 40-55 years in good health and CMV-seronegative. Sequences were obtained from PBMCs. The rearrangement links TRBV7-2 to TRBJ1-5, with TRBD1 matching 10 bases. This CDR3 is CASSFGTGGNQPQHF. The CDR3 bases are TGTGCCAGCAGCTTCGGGACAGGGGGCAATCAGCCCCAGCATTTT.